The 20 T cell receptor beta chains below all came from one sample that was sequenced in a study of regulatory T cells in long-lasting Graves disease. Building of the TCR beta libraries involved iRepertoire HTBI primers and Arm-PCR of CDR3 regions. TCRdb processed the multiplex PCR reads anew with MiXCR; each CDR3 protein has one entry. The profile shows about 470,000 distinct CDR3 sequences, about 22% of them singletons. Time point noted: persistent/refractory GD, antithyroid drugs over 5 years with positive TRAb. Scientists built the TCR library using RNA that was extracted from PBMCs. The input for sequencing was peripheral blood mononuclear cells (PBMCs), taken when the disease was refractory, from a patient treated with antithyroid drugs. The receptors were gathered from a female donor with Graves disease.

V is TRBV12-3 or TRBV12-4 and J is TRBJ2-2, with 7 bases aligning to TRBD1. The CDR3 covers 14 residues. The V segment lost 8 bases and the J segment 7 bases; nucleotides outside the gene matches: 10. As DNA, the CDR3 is TGTGCCAGCTCCAAGGACAGGATGGGCGGGGAGCTGTTTTTT. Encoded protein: CASSKDRMGGELFF.

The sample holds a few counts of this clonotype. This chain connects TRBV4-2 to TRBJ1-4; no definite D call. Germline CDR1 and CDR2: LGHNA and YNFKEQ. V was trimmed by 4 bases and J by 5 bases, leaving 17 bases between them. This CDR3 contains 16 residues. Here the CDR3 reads CASSLQRRNLNEKLFF. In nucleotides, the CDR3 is TGTGCCAGCAGCCTTCAACGGCGCAACCTGAATGAAAAACTGTTTTTT.

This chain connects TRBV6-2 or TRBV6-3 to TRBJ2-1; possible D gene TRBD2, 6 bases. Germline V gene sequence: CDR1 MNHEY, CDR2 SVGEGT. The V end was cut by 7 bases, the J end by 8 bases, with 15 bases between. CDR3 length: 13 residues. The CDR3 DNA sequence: TGTGCCAGCATCGGGGGAGCGAGGGATGAGCAGTTCTTC. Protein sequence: CASIGGARDEQFF.

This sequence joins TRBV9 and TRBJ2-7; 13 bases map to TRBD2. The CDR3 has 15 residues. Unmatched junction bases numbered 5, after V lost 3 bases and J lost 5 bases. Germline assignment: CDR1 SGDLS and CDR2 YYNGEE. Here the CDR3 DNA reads TGTGCCAGCAGCGCGGGGACTAGCGGGAACGACGAGCAGTACTTC. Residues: CASSAGTSGNDEQYF.

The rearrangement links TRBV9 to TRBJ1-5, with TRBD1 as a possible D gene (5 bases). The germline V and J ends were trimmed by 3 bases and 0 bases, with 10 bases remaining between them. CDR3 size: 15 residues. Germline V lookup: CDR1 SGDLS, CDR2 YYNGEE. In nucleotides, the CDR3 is TGTGCCAGCAGCGCGGGACTTGTTAGCAATCAGCCCCAGCATTTT. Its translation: CASSAGLVSNQPQHF. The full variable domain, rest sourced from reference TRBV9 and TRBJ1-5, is DSGVTQTPKHLITATGQRVTLRCSPRSGDLSVYWYQQSLDQGLQFLIQYYNGEERAKGNILERFSAQQFPDLHSELNLSSLELGDSALYFCASSAGLVSNQPQHFGDGTRLSIL.

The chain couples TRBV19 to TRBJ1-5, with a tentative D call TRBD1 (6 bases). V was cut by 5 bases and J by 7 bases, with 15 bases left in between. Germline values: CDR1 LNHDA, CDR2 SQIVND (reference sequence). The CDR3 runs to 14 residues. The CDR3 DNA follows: TGTGCCAGTAGTCTTCCAGGGGAAGGGCAGCCCCAGCATTTT. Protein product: CASSLPGEGQPQHF.

The CDR3 nucleotides are TGCAGTGCTAGAGATGGGGTGGGGGTGGGTGAGCAGTACTTC. Amino acids: CSARDGVGVGEQYF. The chain carries TRBV20-1 and TRBJ2-7; D assignment may be TRBD1 or TRBD2 (5 bases each). The V gene's germline CDR1 is DFQATT and CDR2 SNEGSKA (reference sequence). Trimming took off 0 bases at V and 7 bases at J, with 16 bases between the two ends. The CDR3 runs 14 residues.

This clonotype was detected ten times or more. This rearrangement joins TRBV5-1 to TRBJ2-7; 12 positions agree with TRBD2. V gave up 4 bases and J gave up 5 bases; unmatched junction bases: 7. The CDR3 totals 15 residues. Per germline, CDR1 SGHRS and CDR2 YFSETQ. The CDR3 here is CASSDSTSGGHEQYF. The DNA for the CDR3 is TGCGCCAGCAGCGACTCGACTAGCGGGGGCCACGAGCAGTACTTC.

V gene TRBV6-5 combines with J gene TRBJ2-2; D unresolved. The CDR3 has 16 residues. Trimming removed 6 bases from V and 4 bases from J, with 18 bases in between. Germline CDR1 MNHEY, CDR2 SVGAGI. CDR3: CASSYLSLGLTGELFF. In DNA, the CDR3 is TGTGCCAGCAGCTACCTCTCACTTGGCCTCACCGGGGAGCTGTTTTTT.

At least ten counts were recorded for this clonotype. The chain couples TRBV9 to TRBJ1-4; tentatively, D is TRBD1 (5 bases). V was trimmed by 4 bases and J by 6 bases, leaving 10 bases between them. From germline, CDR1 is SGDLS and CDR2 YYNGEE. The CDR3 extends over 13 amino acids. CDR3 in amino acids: CASSSGPDEKLFF. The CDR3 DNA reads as TGTGCCAGCAGCTCGGGACCCGATGAAAAACTGTTTTTT.

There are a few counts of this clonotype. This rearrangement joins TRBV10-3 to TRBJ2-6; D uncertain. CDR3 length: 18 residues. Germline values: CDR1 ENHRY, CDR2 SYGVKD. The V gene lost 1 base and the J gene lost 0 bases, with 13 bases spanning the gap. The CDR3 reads CAISEFSRASSGANVLTF. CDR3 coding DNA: TGTGCCATCAGTGAGTTTTCCAGAGCCTCCTCTGGGGCCAACGTCCTGACTTTC.

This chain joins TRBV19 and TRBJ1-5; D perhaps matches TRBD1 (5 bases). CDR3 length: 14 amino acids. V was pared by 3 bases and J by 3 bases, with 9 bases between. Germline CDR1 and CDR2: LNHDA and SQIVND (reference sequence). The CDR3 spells CASSIDRPNQPQHF. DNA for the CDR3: TGTGCCAGTAGTATTGACAGACCCAATCAGCCCCAGCATTTT.

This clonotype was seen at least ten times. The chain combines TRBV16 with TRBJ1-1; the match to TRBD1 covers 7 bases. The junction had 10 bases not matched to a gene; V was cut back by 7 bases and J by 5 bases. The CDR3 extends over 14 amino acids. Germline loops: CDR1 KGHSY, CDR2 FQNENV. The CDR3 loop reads CASNLDRARTEAFF. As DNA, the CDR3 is TGTGCCAGCAACCTCGACAGGGCGAGGACTGAAGCTTTCTTT.

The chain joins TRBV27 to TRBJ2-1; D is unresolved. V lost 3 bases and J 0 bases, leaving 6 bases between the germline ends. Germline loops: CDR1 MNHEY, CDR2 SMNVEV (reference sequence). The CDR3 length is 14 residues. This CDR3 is CASSLAPSYNEQFF. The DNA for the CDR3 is TGTGCCAGCAGTTTGGCCCCCTCCTACAATGAGCAGTTCTTC.

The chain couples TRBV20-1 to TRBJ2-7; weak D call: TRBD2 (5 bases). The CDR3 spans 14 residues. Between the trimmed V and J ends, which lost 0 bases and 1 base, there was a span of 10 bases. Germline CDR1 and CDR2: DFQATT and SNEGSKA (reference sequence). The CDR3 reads CSARDRRGSYEQYF. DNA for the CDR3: TGCAGTGCTAGAGATCGTCGGGGTTCCTACGAGCAGTACTTC.

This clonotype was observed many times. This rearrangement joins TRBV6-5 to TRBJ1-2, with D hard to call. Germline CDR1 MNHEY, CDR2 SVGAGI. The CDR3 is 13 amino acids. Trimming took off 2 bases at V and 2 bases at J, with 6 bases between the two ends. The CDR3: CASSYNGNYGYTF. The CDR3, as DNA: TGTGCCAGCAGTTACAACGGGAACTATGGCTACACCTTC.

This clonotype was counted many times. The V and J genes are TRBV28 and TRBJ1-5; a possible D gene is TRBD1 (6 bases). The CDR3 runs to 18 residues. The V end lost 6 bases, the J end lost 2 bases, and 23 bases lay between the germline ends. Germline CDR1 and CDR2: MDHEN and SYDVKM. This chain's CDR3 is CASRSTTGGVPGNQPQHF. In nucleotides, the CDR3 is TGTGCCAGCAGATCAACGACAGGAGGGGTCCCGGGCAATCAGCCCCAGCATTTT.

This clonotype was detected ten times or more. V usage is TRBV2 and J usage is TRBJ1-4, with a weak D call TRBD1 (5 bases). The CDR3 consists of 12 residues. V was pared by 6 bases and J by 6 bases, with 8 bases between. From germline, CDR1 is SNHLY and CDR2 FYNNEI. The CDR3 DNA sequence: TGTGCCAGCAGCGTGGGGGATGAAAAACTGTTTTTT. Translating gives CASSVGDEKLFF.

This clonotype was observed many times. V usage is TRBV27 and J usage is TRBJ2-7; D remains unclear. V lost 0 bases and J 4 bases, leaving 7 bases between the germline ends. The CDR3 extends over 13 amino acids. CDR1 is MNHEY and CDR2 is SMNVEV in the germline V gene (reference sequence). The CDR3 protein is CASSLSGPYEQYF. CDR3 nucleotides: TGTGCCAGCAGTTTATCCGGGCCGTACGAGCAGTACTTC.

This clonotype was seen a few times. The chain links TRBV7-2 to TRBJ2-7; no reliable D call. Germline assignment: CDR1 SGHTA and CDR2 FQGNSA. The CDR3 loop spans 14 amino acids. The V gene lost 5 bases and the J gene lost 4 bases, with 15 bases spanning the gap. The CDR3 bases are TGTGCCAGCAGCCAAGGGCCCACCGGATACGAGCAGTACTTC. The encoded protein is CASSQGPTGYEQYF.